One T cell receptor (beta chain) is described in this entry. Germline CDR1 and CDR2: MNHEY and SVGAGI. CDR3 length: 13 residues. V was clipped by 2 bases and J by 5 bases, with 9 bases between them. TCRdb analysed the 5' RACE reads with MiXCR anew, one entry per CDR3 protein. The sample contains 95,000 to 150,000 distinct CDR3 sequences, approximately 9% of which appear only once. The sample originates from a study of T cells after yellow fever vaccination. The chain combines TRBV6-5 with TRBJ2-5; D is unresolved. The sequencing used CD8+ T cells sorted from PBMCs, collected on the day of the yellow fever booster vaccination. The receptor was derived from a man aged 18 to 30 who received the YFV17D yellow fever vaccine. This CDR3 reads CASSYGWLETQYF. In nucleotides, the CDR3 is TGTGCCAGCAGTTACGGGTGGTTGGAGACCCAGTACTTC.